The 14 T cell receptor beta chains below come from one sample, sequenced in a study of T cells expressing NK-cell markers. TCRdb re-called the 5' RACE reads; one entry per CDR3 protein, DNA not given. This sample's table has 200,000 to 300,000 distinct CDR3 sequences. Specimen: blood T cells: a sorted CD56 or NKG2C T cell subset, CD4+ or CD8+ T cells, or bulk PBMC T cells (not recorded which). The receptors stem from a man aged 18 to 30 in good health.

The rearrangement links TRBV12-2 to TRBJ1-1. TRBV12-2 counts as a pseudogene. The CDR3 is 11 amino acids. This CDR3 is CASRLEPEAFF.

The chain uses TRBV18 and TRBJ2-6; no DNA is available, so the TRBD2 call from TCRdb remains unchecked. CDR1 is KGHSH, CDR2 LQKENI, per germline. The CDR3 covers 17 residues. The CDR3 loop is CASRRGGESSGANVLTF.

V is TRBV2 and J is TRBJ2-1; TCRdb picks TRBD2, but there is no DNA to check that call. There are 14 residues in the CDR3. Germline-derived CDR1 and CDR2 are SNHLY and FYNNEI. The CDR3 sequence: CASFGLAGYNEQFF.

V usage is TRBV6-5 and J usage is TRBJ1-3; the D gene TCRdb calls, TRBD1, cannot be checked with no DNA. Germline values: CDR1 MNHEY, CDR2 SVGAGI. The CDR3 has 15 amino acids. The CDR3 sequence: CASSSRTRTGNTIYF.

The gene calls are TRBV15 and TRBJ1-3. This CDR3 is built from 15 residues. Germline V CDR1 and CDR2: LNHNV, YYDKDF (reference sequence). CDR3 amino acids: CATSRDQGSGNTIYF.

This chain connects TRBV6-5 to TRBJ2-5; TCRdb's D gene call, TRBD2, goes unchecked for lack of DNA. The CDR3 is 14 amino acids. From germline, CDR1 is MNHEY and CDR2 SVGAGI. Here the CDR3 reads CASSYGGPGETQYF.

This sequence joins TRBV5-1 and TRBJ2-3. Looked up from germline, CDR1 is SGHRS and CDR2 is YFSETQ. This CDR3 contains 15 residues. The CDR3 spells CASSLASVSTDTQYF. Drawing the rest from reference TRBV5-1 and TRBJ2-3, the complete variable domain is KAGVTQTPRYLIKTRGQQVTLSCSPISGHRSVSWYQQTPGQGLQFLFEYFSETQRNKGNFPGRFSGRQFSNSRSEMNVSTLELGDSALYLCASSLASVSTDTQYFGPGTRLTVL.

This chain links TRBV18 with TRBJ2-1; TCRdb's D call, TRBD2, is unchecked because there is no DNA. Germline V lookup: CDR1 KGHSH, CDR2 LQKENI. This CDR3 region has 15 residues. The CDR3 here is CASSPNGLAGEEQFF.

The rearrangement uses TRBV9 and TRBJ1-3. From germline, CDR1 is SGDLS and CDR2 YYNGEE. The CDR3 loop spans 15 amino acids. The chain's CDR3 is CASSVDLPYGNTIYF.

The chain combines TRBV2 with TRBJ2-2; TCRdb lists TRBD1, though no DNA is available to test this call. The CDR3 consists of 13 residues. CDR1 is SNHLY and CDR2 is FYNNEI in the germline V gene. This CDR3 is CASKGDNTGELFF.

V and J are TRBV6-5 and TRBJ1-1. This CDR3 region has 14 residues. CDR1 is MNHEY and CDR2 is SVGAGI in the germline V gene. CDR3 region: CASSYSSMNTEAFF.

The rearrangement uses TRBV9 and TRBJ2-7; absent DNA, TCRdb's TRBD1 call cannot be checked. Germline V gene lookup returns CDR1 SGDLS and CDR2 YYNGEE. CDR3 length: 14 residues. CDR3 in amino acids: CASSVGTGFYEQYF.

J is TRBJ2-7 and V is TRBV29-1. CDR1 is SQVTM and CDR2 is ANQGSEA in the germline V gene. The CDR3 has 13 amino acids. The CDR3 spells CSVRGRVSYEQYF.

The chain links TRBV15 to TRBJ2-1; the TCRdb D gene call, TRBD2, has no DNA to confirm it. Germline CDR1 is LNHNV and CDR2 is YYDKDF (reference sequence). The CDR3 length is 15 residues. CDR3 sequence reads: CATSLVRGSYNEQFF. The full variable domain, its missing parts supplied by reference TRBV15 and TRBJ2-1, is DAMVIQNPRYQVTQFGKPVTLSCSQTLNHNVMYWYQQKSSQAPKLLFHYYDKDFNNEADTPDNFQSRRPNTSFCFLDIRSPGLGDTAMYLCATSLVRGSYNEQFFGPGTRLTVL.